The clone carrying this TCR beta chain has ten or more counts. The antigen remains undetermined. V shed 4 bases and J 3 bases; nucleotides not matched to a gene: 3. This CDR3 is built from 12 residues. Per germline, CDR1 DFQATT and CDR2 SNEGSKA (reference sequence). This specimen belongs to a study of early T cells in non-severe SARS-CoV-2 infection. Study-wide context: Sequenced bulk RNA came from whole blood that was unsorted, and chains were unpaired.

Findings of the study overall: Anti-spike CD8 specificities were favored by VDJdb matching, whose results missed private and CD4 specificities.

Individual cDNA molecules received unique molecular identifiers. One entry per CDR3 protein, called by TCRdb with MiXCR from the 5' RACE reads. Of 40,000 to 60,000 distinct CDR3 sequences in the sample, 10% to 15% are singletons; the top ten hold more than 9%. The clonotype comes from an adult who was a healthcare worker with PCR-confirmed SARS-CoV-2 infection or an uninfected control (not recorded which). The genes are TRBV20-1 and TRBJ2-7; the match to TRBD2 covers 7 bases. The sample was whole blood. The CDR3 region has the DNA TGCAGTGCTAATCGGGACTACTACGAGCAGTACTTC. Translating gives CSANRDYYEQYF.